These 5 T cell receptor beta chains originate from one sample sequenced in a study of cytotoxic CD8 clonotypes in ibrutinib-treated CLL. TCRdb's copy holds only in-frame clones and misses some; the assay was immunoSEQ multiplex PCR. The sample has roughly 47,000 clones, approximately 50% seen once. This specimen consisted of PBMCs, obtained after 12 months of ibrutinib treatment. The receptors here all came from a human donor with chronic lymphocytic leukemia.

This clone has only a few counts. V and J are TRBV19 and TRBJ1-5; a weak D match, TRBD1 (5 bases). This CDR3 spans 14 amino acids. V lost 5 bases and J lost 11, with 19 bases in between. The germline CDR1 and CDR2 sequences are LNHDA and SQIVND (reference sequence). CDR3: CASSFDRRTGAQHF. The CDR3 DNA is TGTGCCAGTAGTTTCGACAGACGGACCGGGGCCCAGCATTTT.

The chain has TRBV19 and TRBJ2-3; unclear D gene. The germline gives CDR1 LNHDA, CDR2 SQIVND (reference sequence). V was shortened by 5 bases and J by 8 bases, with 17 bases between the two germline ends. The CDR3 covers 14 residues. Here the CDR3 DNA reads TGTGCCAGTAGTCCCCGGGTTCTCTGGGGTACGCAGTATTTT. Amino acid sequence: CASSPRVLWGTQYF.

CDR3 in DNA: TGTGCCACATGGTGGGGGACGGCCGATGGGGACACTGAAGCTTTCTTT. Its translation: CATWWGTADGDTEAFF. The chain couples TRBV6-6 to TRBJ1-1, with D possibly matching TRBD1 (5 bases). The V gene's germline CDR1 is MNHNY and CDR2 SVGAGI (reference sequence). Trimming removed 10 bases from V and 3 bases from J, with 24 bases in between. This CDR3 has 16 amino acids.

The genes are TRBV4-2 and TRBJ2-5, with D possibly being TRBD1 or TRBD2 (5 bases each). V lost 0 bases to trimming and J lost 4 bases, with 15 bases between them. This CDR3 has 16 amino acids. The germline V gene encodes CDR1 LGHNA and CDR2 YNFKEQ. CDR3 DNA sequence: TGTGCCAGCAGCCAAGATAGGGCCGGTGGGGGAGAGACCCAGTACTTC. Its protein is CASSQDRAGGGETQYF.

This CDR3 reads CASSPGAYTEAFF. In DNA form, the CDR3 reads TGTGCCAGCTCACCAGGAGCCTACACTGAAGCTTTCTTT. V is TRBV18 and J is TRBJ1-1; D not certain. The V and J ends lost 2 bases and 3 bases respectively, with 7 bases between them. Germline V gene data show CDR1 as KGHSH and CDR2 as LQKENI. The CDR3 runs to 13 residues.